The 14 T cell receptor beta chains listed next were all sequenced from one sample in a study of blood T cell repertoires in COVID-19. Sequencing was performed with immunoSEQ multiplex PCR; in TCRdb, only in-frame clones are kept and a portion is missing. The sample consists of approximately 150,000 clones, around 84% of them appearing once. Sequenced sample: PBMCs or T cells enriched from blood (not recorded which). All receptors come from a middle-aged man with acute COVID-19.

This chain connects TRBV18 to TRBJ2-1, with TRBD2 matching 7 bases. From germline, CDR1 is KGHSH and CDR2 LQKENI. CDR3 length equals 13 residues. J was trimmed by 16 bases and V by 5 bases; bases with no gene match: 14. CDR3 protein: CASSDRGAAGEFF. The CDR3 DNA is TGTGCCAGCTCAGATCGAGGTGCGGCGGGGGAATTCTTC. The whole variable domain, filled in from reference TRBV18 and TRBJ2-1, reads NAGVMQNPRHLVRRRGQEARLRCSPMKGHSHVYWYRQLPEEGLKFMVYLQKENIIDESGMPKERFSAEFPKEGPSILRIQQVVRGDSAAYFCASSDRGAAGEFFGPGTRLTVL.

This clone turned up a few times. The chain carries TRBV10-1 and TRBJ2-2; 8 bases line up with TRBD2. Germline trimming cut 4 bases from V and 5 bases from J; bases unmatched to any gene: 9. The length of the CDR3 is 16 residues. Germline-derived CDR1 and CDR2 are WNHNN and SYGVQD (reference sequence). For the CDR3, the DNA is TGCGCCAGCAGTGGTTTCCCCTCGGGAGGGACCGGGGAGCTGTTTTTT. Protein sequence: CASSGFPSGGTGELFF.

Of note for this clone: The identical CDR3 is also encoded by other nucleotide sequences in the sample. V and J are TRBV18 and TRBJ1-5; D gene uncertain. Germline loops: CDR1 KGHSH, CDR2 LQKENI. Trimming took off 3 bases at V and 3 bases at J, with 6 bases between the two ends. This CDR3 is built from 13 residues. In DNA form, the CDR3 reads TGTGCCAGCTCACCCGGACTCAATCAGCCCCAGCATTTT. Its translation: CASSPGLNQPQHF.

The chain recombines TRBV14 with TRBJ1-1; D perhaps matches TRBD1 (6 bases). In germline, CDR1 is SGHDN, CDR2 FVKESK. Trimming shortened V by 6 bases and J by 1 base, and 12 bases separated the two germline ends. The CDR3 is 14 amino acids. CDR3 amino acids: CASSRGGENTEAFF. The CDR3, as DNA: TGTGCCAGCAGTCGGGGGGGCGAGAACACTGAAGCTTTCTTT.

Details on this clone: Other DNA sequences from this sample encode an identical CDR3 as well. The chain carries TRBV3-1 (or the pseudogene TRBV3-2) and TRBJ1-5; D is possibly TRBD1 (5 bases). Per germline, CDR1 LGHDT and CDR2 YNNKEL (reference sequence). The CDR3 covers 14 residues. V shed 0 bases and J shed 7 bases, with 10 bases lying between them. The CDR3 nucleotides are TGTGCCAGCAGCCAAGAGGCTGGGGGGCAGCCCCAGCATTTT. Translating gives CASSQEAGGQPQHF.

This clone was counted ten times or more. CDR3 sequence (DNA): TGTGCCAGCAGCGTGACAGGACTAGCGGATACGCAGTATTTT. Its protein is CASSVTGLADTQYF. The chain couples TRBV9 to TRBJ2-3, with 9 bases aligning to TRBD2. The V and J ends lost 2 bases and 6 bases, in that order; junction bases with no gene match: 4. This CDR3 is 14 amino acids long. CDR1 SGDLS and CDR2 YYNGEE come from the germline V gene. Supplemented by reference TRBV9 and TRBJ2-3, the full variable domain reads DSGVTQTPKHLITATGQRVTLRCSPRSGDLSVYWYQQSLDQGLQFLIQYYNGEERAKGNILERFSAQQFPDLHSELNLSSLELGDSALYFCASSVTGLADTQYFGPGTRLTVL.

This chain links TRBV2 with TRBJ2-2; TRBD2 matches at 13 bases. The CDR3 extends over 13 amino acids. V was pared by 8 bases and J by 8 bases, with 2 bases of the junction left unmatched. Germline V lookup: CDR1 SNHLY, CDR2 FYNNEI. CDR3 residues: CASGTSGIGELFF. The CDR3 region has the DNA TGTGCCAGCGGGACTAGCGGGATAGGGGAGCTGTTTTTT.

V and J are TRBV18 and TRBJ1-1, with no clear D. Germline CDR1 KGHSH, CDR2 LQKENI. This CDR3 spans 15 amino acids. Deletions cut 6 bases from V and 1 base from J, with 15 bases between. The CDR3, as DNA: TGTGCCAGCTCCCCAGGCAGTAACCGGAACACTGAAGCTTTCTTT. Protein product: CASSPGSNRNTEAFF.

As DNA, the CDR3 is TGTGCCAGCAGCTTGGAAGCCCGCAATGAGCAGTTCTTC. Amino acids: CASSLEARNEQFF. The chain has TRBV5-6 and TRBJ2-1; D is undetermined. Germline values: CDR1 SGHDT, CDR2 YYEEEE. The CDR3 spans 13 residues. Trimming pared 0 bases from V and 6 bases from J, leaving 7 bases between.

This clone was recorded only once. The rearrangement joins TRBV9 to TRBJ2-7; 7 positions agree with TRBD1. V shed 4 bases, J shed 1 base, and the junction held 5 bases outside the gene matches. Looked up from germline, CDR1 is SGDLS and CDR2 is YYNGEE. The CDR3 runs 14 residues. The CDR3 spells CASSPRQGSYEQYF. The CDR3 region has the DNA TGTGCCAGCAGCCCCCGACAGGGATCCTACGAGCAGTACTTC.

This clone is a singleton in its sample. The rearrangement uses TRBV5-1 and TRBJ2-7; 7 nucleotides line up with TRBD1. This CDR3 is 14 amino acids long. After removal of 4 bases from V and 0 bases from J, the junction contained 4 bases not matched to a gene. CDR1 is SGHRS, CDR2 YFSETQ, per germline. The CDR3, as DNA: TGCGCCAGCAGCCGACAGGGTGACTCCTACGAGCAGTACTTC. Its translation: CASSRQGDSYEQYF.

V usage is TRBV14 and J usage is TRBJ1-2, with a tentative D call TRBD1 (6 bases). Trimming removed 5 bases from V and 4 bases from J, with 20 bases in between. This CDR3 has 16 residues. CDR1 is SGHDN and CDR2 is FVKESK in the germline V gene. CDR3 in DNA: TGTGCCAGCAGCGAAGGGGGACTCCCAGCGGGCTATGGCTACACCTTC. Translated, it gives CASSEGGLPAGYGYTF.

The chain is built from TRBV3-1 (or the pseudogene TRBV3-2) and TRBJ2-1; TRBD2 matches 9 bases. Germline lookup yields CDR1 LGHDT and CDR2 YNNKEL (reference sequence). With 4 bases clipped from V and 6 bases from J, the junction kept 7 bases outside the gene matches. This CDR3 has 15 residues. The CDR3 nucleotides are TGTGCCAGCAGCCCTTTTAGCGGGAGCAGCAATGAGCAGTTCTTC. Amino acids: CASSPFSGSSNEQFF.

V gene TRBV9 combines with J gene TRBJ2-5, with D possibly being TRBD1 (6 bases). The ends were cut back, 0 bases at V and 5 bases at J, with 14 bases in the middle. CDR3 length: 15 residues. CDR1 and CDR2 (germline): SGDLS, YYNGEE. DNA for the CDR3: TGTGCCAGCAGCGTAGGGGACACCAGAGTCGAGACCCAGTACTTC. Translation: CASSVGDTRVETQYF.